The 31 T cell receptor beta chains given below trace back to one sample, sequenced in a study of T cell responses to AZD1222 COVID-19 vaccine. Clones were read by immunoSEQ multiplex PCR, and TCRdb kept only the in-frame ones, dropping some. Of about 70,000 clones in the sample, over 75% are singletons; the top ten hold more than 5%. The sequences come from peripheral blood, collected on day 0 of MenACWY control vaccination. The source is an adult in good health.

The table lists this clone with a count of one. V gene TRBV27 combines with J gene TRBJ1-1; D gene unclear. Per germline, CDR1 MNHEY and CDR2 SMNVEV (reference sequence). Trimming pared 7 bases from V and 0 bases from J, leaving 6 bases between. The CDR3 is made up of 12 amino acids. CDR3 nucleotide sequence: TGTGCCAGCAAGGAGTTGAACACTGAAGCTTTCTTT. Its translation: CASKELNTEAFF.

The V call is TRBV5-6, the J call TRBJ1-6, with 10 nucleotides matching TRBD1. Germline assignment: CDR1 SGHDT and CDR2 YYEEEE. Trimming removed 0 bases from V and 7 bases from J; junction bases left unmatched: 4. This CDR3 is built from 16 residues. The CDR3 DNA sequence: TGTGCCAGCAGCTTGGGATTGGGACAGGGGAATTCACCCCTCCACTTT. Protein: CASSLGLGQGNSPLHF.

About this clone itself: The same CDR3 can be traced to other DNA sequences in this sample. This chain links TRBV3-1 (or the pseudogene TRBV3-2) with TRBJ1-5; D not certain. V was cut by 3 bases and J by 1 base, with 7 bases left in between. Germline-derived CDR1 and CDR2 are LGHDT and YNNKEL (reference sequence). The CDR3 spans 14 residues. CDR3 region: CASSQGFSNQPQHF. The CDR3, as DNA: TGTGCCAGCAGCCAGGGTTTCAGCAATCAGCCCCAGCATTTT.

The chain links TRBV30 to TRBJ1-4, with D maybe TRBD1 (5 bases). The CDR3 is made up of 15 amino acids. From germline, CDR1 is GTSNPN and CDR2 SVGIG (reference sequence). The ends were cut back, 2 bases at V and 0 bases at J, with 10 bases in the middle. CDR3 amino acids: CAWSSGITTNEKLFF. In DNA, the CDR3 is TGTGCCTGGAGTTCAGGGATTACAACTAATGAAAAACTGTTTTTT.

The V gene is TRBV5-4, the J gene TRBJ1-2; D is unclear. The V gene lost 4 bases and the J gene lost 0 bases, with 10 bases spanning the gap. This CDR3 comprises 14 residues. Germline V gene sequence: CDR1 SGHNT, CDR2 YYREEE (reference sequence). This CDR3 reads CASSRSAANYGYTF. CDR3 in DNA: TGTGCCAGCAGCCGATCAGCAGCTAACTATGGCTACACCTTC.

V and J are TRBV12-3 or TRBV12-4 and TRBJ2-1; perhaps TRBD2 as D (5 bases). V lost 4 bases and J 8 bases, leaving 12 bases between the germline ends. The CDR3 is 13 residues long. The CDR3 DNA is TGTGCCAGCAGTTCATATATGAGGGATGAGCAGTTCTTC. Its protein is CASSSYMRDEQFF.

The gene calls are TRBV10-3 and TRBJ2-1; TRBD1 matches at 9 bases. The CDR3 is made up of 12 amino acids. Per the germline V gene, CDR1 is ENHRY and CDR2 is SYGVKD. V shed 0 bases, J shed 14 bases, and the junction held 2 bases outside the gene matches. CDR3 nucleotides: TGTGCCATCAGTGAGTCAGGACAGGGGAAGTTCTTC. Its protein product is CAISESGQGKFF.

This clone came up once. The CDR3 loop is CASSPRLSSYNEQFF. CDR3 DNA: TGCGCCAGCAGCCCGAGACTCAGCTCCTACAATGAGCAGTTCTTC. The genes are TRBV4-3 and TRBJ2-1; D ambiguous. Germline assignment: CDR1 LGHNA and CDR2 YSLEER. V lost 4 bases, J lost 0 bases, and 10 bases lay in between. This CDR3 is built from 15 residues.

This CDR3 is CAWSVIGSEAFF. CDR3 in DNA: TGTGCCTGGAGTGTAATAGGGAGCGAAGCTTTCTTT. J is TRBJ1-1 and V is TRBV30; D not certain. Germline assignment: CDR1 GTSNPN and CDR2 SVGIG (reference sequence). The CDR3 extends over 12 amino acids. Trimming left V 0 bases short and J 8 bases short, with 10 bases between.

This CDR3 reads CASSLEATPAYNEQFF. The CDR3 DNA reads as TGTGCCAGCAGCTTAGAGGCGACTCCTGCCTACAATGAGCAGTTCTTC. This rearrangement joins TRBV7-9 to TRBJ2-1; D gene unclear. CDR1 and CDR2 (germline): SEHNR, FQNEAQ (reference sequence). V was pared by 1 base and J by 2 bases, with 12 bases between. The CDR3 is made up of 16 amino acids.

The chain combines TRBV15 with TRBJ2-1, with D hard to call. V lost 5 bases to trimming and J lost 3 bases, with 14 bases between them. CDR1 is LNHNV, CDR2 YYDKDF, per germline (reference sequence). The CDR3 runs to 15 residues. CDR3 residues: CATSPTVPFYNEQFF. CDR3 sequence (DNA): TGTGCCACCAGCCCTACAGTTCCGTTCTACAATGAGCAGTTCTTC.

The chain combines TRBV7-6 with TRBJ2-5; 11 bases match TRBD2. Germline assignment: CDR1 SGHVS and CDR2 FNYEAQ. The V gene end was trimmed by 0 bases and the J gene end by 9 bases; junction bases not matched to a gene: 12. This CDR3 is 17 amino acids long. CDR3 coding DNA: TGTGCCAGCAGCTTAGCGTTGGGGACTAGCGGTGCCACGGCCCAGTACTTC. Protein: CASSLALGTSGATAQYF. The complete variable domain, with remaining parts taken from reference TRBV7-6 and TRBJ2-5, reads GAGVSQSPRYKVTKRGQDVALRCDPISGHVSLYWYRQALGQGPEFLTYFNYEAQQDKSGLPNDRFSAERPEGSISTLTIQRTEQRDSAMYRCASSLALGTSGATAQYFGPGTRLLVL.

This CDR3 reads CASSPRQGRYTEAFF. The CDR3 bases are TGTGCCAGTAGTCCTAGACAGGGAAGGTACACTGAAGCTTTCTTT. The V and J genes are TRBV19 and TRBJ1-1; 7 nucleotides align to TRBD1. The germline V gene has CDR1 LNHDA and CDR2 SQIVND (reference sequence). The CDR3 spans 15 residues. Trimming removed 5 bases from V and 3 bases from J; junction bases left unmatched: 9.

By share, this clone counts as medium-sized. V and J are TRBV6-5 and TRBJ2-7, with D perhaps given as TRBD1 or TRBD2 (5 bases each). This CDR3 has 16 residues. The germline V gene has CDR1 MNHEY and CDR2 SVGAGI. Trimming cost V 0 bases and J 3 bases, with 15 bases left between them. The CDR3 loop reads CASSYSGTPGLYEQYF. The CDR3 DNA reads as TGTGCCAGCAGTTACTCTGGGACCCCTGGCCTCTACGAGCAGTACTTC.

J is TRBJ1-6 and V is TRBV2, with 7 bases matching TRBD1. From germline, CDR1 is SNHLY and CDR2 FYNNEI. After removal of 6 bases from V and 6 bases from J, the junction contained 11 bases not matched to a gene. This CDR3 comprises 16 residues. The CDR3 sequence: CASSGMGDRVNSPLHF. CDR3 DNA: TGTGCCAGCAGCGGAATGGGTGACAGGGTTAATTCACCCCTCCACTTT.

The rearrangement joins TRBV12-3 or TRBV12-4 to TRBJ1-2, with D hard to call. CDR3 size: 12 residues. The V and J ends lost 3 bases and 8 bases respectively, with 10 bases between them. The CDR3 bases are TGTGCCAGCAGTTTTGTCCGTCGGGGCTACACCTTC. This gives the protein CASSFVRRGYTF.

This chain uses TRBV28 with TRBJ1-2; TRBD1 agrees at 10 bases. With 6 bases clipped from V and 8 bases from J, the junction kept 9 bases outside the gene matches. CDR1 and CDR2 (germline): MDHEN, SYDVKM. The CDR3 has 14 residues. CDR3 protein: CASRLTGGRRGYTF. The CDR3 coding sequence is TGTGCCAGCAGGTTGACAGGGGGCCGGCGAGGCTACACCTTC.

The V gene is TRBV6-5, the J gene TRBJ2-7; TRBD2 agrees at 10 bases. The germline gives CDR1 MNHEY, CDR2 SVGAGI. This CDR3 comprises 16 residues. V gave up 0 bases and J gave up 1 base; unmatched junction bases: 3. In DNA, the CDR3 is TGTGCCAGCAGTTACTCACTAGCGGGGCATTCCTACGAGCAGTACTTC. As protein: CASSYSLAGHSYEQYF.

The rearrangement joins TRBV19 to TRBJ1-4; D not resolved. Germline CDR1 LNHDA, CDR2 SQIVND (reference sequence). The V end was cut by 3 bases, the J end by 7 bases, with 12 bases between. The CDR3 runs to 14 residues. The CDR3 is CASSISSGSEKLFF. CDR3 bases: TGTGCCAGTAGTATTAGTTCAGGTAGTGAAAAACTGTTTTTT.

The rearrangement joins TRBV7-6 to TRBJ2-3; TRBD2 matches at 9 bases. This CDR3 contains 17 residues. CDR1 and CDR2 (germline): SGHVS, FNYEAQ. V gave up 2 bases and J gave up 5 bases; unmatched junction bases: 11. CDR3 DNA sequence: TGTGCCAGCAGCTTACCCATGGGCGGGGGGGCAAAAGATACGCAGTATTTT. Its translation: CASSLPMGGGAKDTQYF. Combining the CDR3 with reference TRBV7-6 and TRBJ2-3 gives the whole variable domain GAGVSQSPRYKVTKRGQDVALRCDPISGHVSLYWYRQALGQGPEFLTYFNYEAQQDKSGLPNDRFSAERPEGSISTLTIQRTEQRDSAMYRCASSLPMGGGAKDTQYFGPGTRLTVL.

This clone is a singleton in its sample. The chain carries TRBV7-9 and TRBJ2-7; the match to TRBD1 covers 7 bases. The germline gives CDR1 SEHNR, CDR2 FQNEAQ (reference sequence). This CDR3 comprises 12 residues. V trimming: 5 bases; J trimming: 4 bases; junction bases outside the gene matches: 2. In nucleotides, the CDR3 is TGTGCCAGCAGCCCGACAGGGTACGAGCAGTACTTC. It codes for CASSPTGYEQYF.

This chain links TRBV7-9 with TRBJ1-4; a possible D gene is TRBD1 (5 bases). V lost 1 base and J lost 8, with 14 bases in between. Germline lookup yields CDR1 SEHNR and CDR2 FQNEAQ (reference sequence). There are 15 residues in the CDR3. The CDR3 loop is CASSLVGARKEKLFF. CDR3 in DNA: TGTGCCAGCAGCTTAGTAGGGGCCCGAAAGGAAAAACTGTTTTTT.

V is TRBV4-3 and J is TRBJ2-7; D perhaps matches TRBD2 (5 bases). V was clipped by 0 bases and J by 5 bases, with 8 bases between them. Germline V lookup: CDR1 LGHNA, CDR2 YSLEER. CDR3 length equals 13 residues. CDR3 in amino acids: CASSQDRGNEQYF. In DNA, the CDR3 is TGCGCCAGCAGCCAAGATCGAGGGAACGAGCAGTACTTC.

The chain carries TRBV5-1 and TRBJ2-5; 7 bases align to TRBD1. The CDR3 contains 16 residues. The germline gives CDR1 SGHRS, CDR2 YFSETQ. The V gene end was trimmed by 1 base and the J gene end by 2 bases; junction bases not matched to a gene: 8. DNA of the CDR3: TGCGCCAGCAGCTTGATTCGCCCGGGACAGCAAGAGACCCAGTACTTC. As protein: CASSLIRPGQQETQYF.

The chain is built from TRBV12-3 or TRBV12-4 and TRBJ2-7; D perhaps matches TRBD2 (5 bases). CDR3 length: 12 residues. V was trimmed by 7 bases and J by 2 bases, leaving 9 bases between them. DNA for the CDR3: TGTGCCAGCACGGGATATACCTACGAGCAGTACTTC. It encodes CASTGYTYEQYF.

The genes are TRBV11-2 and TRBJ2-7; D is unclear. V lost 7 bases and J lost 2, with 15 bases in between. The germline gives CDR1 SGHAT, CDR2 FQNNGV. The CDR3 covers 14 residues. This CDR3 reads CASTDFIDPYEQYF. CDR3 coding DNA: TGTGCCAGCACCGATTTCATCGATCCCTACGAGCAGTACTTC.

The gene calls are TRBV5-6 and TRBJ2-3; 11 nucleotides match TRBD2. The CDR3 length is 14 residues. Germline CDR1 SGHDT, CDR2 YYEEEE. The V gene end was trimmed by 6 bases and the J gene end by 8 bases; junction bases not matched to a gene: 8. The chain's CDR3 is CASTQLAGGSTQYF. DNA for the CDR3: TGTGCCAGCACCCAGCTAGCGGGGGGATCTACGCAGTATTTT.

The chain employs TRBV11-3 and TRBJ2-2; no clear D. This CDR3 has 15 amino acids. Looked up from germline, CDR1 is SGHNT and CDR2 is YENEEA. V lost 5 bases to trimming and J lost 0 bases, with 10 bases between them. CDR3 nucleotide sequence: TGTGCCAGCAGCCCAGGAAACCCGAACACCGGGGAGCTGTTTTTT. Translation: CASSPGNPNTGELFF. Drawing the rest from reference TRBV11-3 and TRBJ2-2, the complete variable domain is EAGVVQSPRYKIIEKKQPVAFWCNPISGHNTLYWYLQNLGQGPELLIRYENEEAVDDSQLPKDRFSAERLKGVDSTLKIQPAELGDSAVYLCASSPGNPNTGELFFGEGSRLTVL.

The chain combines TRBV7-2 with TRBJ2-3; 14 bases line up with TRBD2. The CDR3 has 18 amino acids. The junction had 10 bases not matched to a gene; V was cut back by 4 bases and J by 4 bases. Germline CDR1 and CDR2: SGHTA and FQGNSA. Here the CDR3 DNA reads TGTGCCAGCAGCTCAATTCGACTAGCGGGGGGGCCGCCAGATACGCAGTATTTT. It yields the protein CASSSIRLAGGPPDTQYF. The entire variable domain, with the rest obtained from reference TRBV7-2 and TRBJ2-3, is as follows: GAGVSQSPSNKVTEKGKDVELRCDPISGHTALYWYRQSLGQGLEFLIYFQGNSAPDKSGLPSDRFSAERTGGSVSTLTIQRTQQEDSAVYLCASSSIRLAGGPPDTQYFGPGTRLTVL.

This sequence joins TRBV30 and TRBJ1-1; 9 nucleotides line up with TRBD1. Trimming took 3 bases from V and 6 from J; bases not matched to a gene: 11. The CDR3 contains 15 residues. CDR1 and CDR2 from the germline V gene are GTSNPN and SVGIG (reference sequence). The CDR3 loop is CAWRPGQGGGAEAFF. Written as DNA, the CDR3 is TGTGCCTGGAGGCCGGGACAGGGAGGTGGGGCTGAAGCTTTCTTT.

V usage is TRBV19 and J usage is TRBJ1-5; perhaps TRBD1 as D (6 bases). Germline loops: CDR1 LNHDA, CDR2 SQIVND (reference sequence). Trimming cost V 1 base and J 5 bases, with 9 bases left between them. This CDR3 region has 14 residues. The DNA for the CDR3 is TGTGCCAGTAGTATAGTGGGGGCATATCAGCCCCAGCATTTT. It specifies CASSIVGAYQPQHF.